One sample yielded the 11 T cell receptor beta chains listed below, sequenced in a study of blood T cells in healthy people across ages. Together with a sample-barcoded 5' primer, a J-beta primer mix was included in a second PCR lasting roughly 7 to 11 cycles. Each CDR3 protein gets one entry after TCRdb re-called the 5' RACE reads with MiXCR. The sample lists around 790,000 distinct CDR3 sequences, under 45% occurring once. Input material: blood. The receptor source for this set is a man between 60 and 75 years old in good health.

The rearrangement joins TRBV7-2 to TRBJ2-3; 10 positions agree with TRBD1. CDR3 size: 15 residues. From germline, CDR1 is SGHTA and CDR2 FQGNSA. V shed 5 bases and J 7 bases; nucleotides not matched to a gene: 9. CDR3 bases: TGTGCCAGCAGCAACCGGGACAGGGGTAGGAATACGCAGTATTTT. It codes for CASSNRDRGRNTQYF.

V usage is TRBV20-1 and J usage is TRBJ2-6; 8 bases are shared with TRBD1. V trimming: 7 bases; J trimming: 2 bases; junction bases outside the gene matches: 7. The CDR3 is made up of 15 amino acids. CDR1 DFQATT and CDR2 SNEGSKA come from the germline V gene (reference sequence). The CDR3 nucleotides are TGCAGTGGTAAAGCACAGGGGGCTGGGGCCAACGTCCTGACTTTC. Protein product: CSGKAQGAGANVLTF.

This clonotype was seen more than once but under ten times. This rearrangement joins TRBV9 to TRBJ2-7; 8 nucleotides match TRBD1. Germline CDR1 SGDLS, CDR2 YYNGEE. The ends lost 0 bases at V and 3 bases at J; junction bases unmatched: 5. This CDR3 region has 15 residues. CDR3 in DNA: TGTGCCAGCAGCGTAGCTGGGACAGGAGACTACGAGCAGTACTTC. Translating gives CASSVAGTGDYEQYF.

This clonotype was observed a few times. The chain uses TRBV13 and TRBJ2-5, with TRBD1 as a possible D gene (6 bases). Looked up from germline, CDR1 is PRHDT and CDR2 is FYEKMQ (reference sequence). V dropped 4 bases and J dropped 4 bases, with 28 bases sitting between them. This CDR3 has 19 residues. The DNA of the CDR3 is TGTGCCAGCAGCTCTATGATTTCAGGGGTTCAGGGACGCAGAGAGACCCAGTACTTC. Encoded protein: CASSSMISGVQGRRETQYF.

The V gene is TRBV30, the J gene TRBJ1-2; D unclear. With 0 bases removed from V and 7 bases from J, the gap between germline ends came to 15 bases. This CDR3 has 14 residues. Germline V CDR1 and CDR2: GTSNPN, SVGIG (reference sequence). CDR3 bases: TGTGCCTGGAGTGTACATGGTCTTTCCTTTGGCTACACCTTC. It yields the protein CAWSVHGLSFGYTF.

This clonotype has just a few counts. The chain is built from TRBV29-1 and TRBJ2-5; D perhaps matches TRBD2 (6 bases). In germline, CDR1 is SQVTM, CDR2 ANQGSEA. V was pared by 6 bases and J by 2 bases, with 19 bases between. This CDR3 comprises 15 residues. The chain's CDR3 is CSVAGTAGLQETQYF. CDR3 DNA: TGCAGCGTAGCAGGGACGGCGGGGTTACAAGAGACCCAGTACTTC.

The V gene is TRBV7-2, the J gene TRBJ2-4; perhaps TRBD2 as D (5 bases). Trimming stripped 2 bases from V and 9 bases from J, with 14 bases between. Germline CDR1 reads SGHTA; CDR2 reads FQGNSA. CDR3 length: 14 amino acids. CDR3 bases: TGTGCCAGCAGCTTAAGGCAGGCTGGGAGCATTCAGTACTTC. Its protein product is CASSLRQAGSIQYF.

Comments on this clonotype: An end of the junction differs from the germline gene, which may be a read error. V is TRBV25-1 and J is TRBJ1-6; D gene ambiguous. The CDR3 extends over 13 amino acids. Germline values: CDR1 MGHDK, CDR2 SYGVNS. CDR3 nucleotide sequence: TGTGCCAGCAGTGAATTATTGAATTCACCCCCCCACTTT. Encoded protein: CASSELLNSPPHF.

The chain joins TRBV3-1 to TRBJ2-4, with 8 bases aligning to TRBD2. Germline CDR1 and CDR2: LGHDT and YNNKEL (reference sequence). The ends lost 1 base at V and 3 bases at J; junction bases unmatched: 8. The length of the CDR3 is 17 residues. CDR3 bases: TGTGCCAGCAGCCAAGGCCGGGGGGGCAGGGACAAAAACATTCAGTACTTC. This translates into CASSQGRGGRDKNIQYF.

The rearrangement links TRBV6-2 or TRBV6-3 to TRBJ2-5; no firm D call. Germline-derived CDR1 and CDR2 are MNHEY and SVGEGT. The V gene lost 0 bases and the J gene lost 1 base, with 9 bases spanning the gap. The CDR3 runs to 15 residues. For the CDR3, the DNA is TGTGCCAGCAGTTACTCGAAGCTGGTCCAAGAGACCCAGTACTTC. It specifies CASSYSKLVQETQYF.

The V call is TRBV4-3, the J call TRBJ2-3; D could derive from TRBD1 or TRBD2 (7 bases each). This CDR3 comprises 15 residues. The V end was cut by 1 base, the J end by 4 bases, with 12 bases between. CDR1 and CDR2 (germline): LGHNA, YSLEER. DNA of the CDR3: TGCGCCAGCAGCCAAGCGGCAGGGGGGGCAGATACGCAGTATTTT. Protein: CASSQAAGGADTQYF.